Each of the 28 T cell receptor beta chains below was sequenced from the same sample in a study of OX40 agonist ivuxolimab in advanced cancers. Using immunoSEQ multiplex PCR, the repertoire was profiled, and TCRdb retains in-frame clones only, with some absent. This repertoire shows around 63,000 clones, around nine tenths found once; its top ten account for 0.25% to 0.3%. This specimen was CD4+ or CD8+ T cells sorted from blood, taken in a trial of the OX40 agonist ivuxolimab. These receptors were taken from an adult with an advanced solid tumor such as melanoma, head and neck, liver or kidney cancer.

The chain joins TRBV11-3 to TRBJ2-5; 7 bases align to TRBD1. The J segment lost 5 bases and the V segment lost 6 bases, leaving 3 bases of the junction unmatched. The germline V gene encodes CDR1 SGHNT and CDR2 YENEEA. This CDR3 region has 12 residues. This CDR3 reads CASRGQNETQYF. Written as DNA, the CDR3 is TGTGCCAGCAGGGGACAGAATGAGACCCAGTACTTC.

This rearrangement joins TRBV14 to TRBJ2-7, with TRBD1 identical over 7 bases. Per germline, CDR1 SGHDN and CDR2 FVKESK. The length of the CDR3 is 17 residues. With 0 bases clipped from V and 2 bases from J, the junction kept 10 bases outside the gene matches. The CDR3 is CASSQEGVRGPAYEQYF. The CDR3 DNA sequence: TGTGCCAGCAGCCAAGAGGGGGTGAGGGGGCCGGCCTACGAGCAGTACTTC.

The rearrangement links TRBV4-2 to TRBJ1-5; TRBD1 aligns across 7 bases. CDR1 and CDR2 from the germline V gene are LGHNA and YNFKEQ. With 0 bases clipped from V and 6 bases from J, the junction kept 8 bases outside the gene matches. This CDR3 contains 16 residues. The chain's CDR3 is CASSQESGGAFQPQHF. The DNA for the CDR3 is TGTGCCAGCAGCCAAGAATCAGGGGGGGCGTTTCAGCCCCAGCATTTT.

The V and J genes are TRBV14 and TRBJ2-7, with D possibly being TRBD2 (5 bases). The CDR3 has 15 amino acids. Germline-derived CDR1 and CDR2 are SGHDN and FVKESK. Trimming removed 4 bases at V and 4 bases at J, with 17 bases between. The CDR3 DNA is TGTGCCAGCAGCCCCATCATCGGGGTCGATTACGAGCAGTACTTC. It codes for CASSPIIGVDYEQYF. Filled out from reference TRBV14 and TRBJ2-7, the complete variable domain reads EAGVTQFPSHSVIEKGQTVTLRCDPISGHDNLYWYRRVMGKEIKFLLHFVKESKQDESGMPNNRFLAERTGGTYSTLKVQPAELEDSGVYFCASSPIIGVDYEQYFGPGTRLTVT.

This clone was seen only once. The chain recombines TRBV5-6 with TRBJ1-1; 8 nucleotides align to TRBD1. V lost 4 bases and J lost 10; bases outside the gene matches: 6. In germline, CDR1 is SGHDT, CDR2 YYEEEE. The CDR3 consists of 12 residues. DNA of the CDR3: TGTGCCAGCAGCGCCAGGGGGCCGAGAGCTTTCTTT. As protein: CASSARGPRAFF.

In its sample, this clone was seen once. This sequence joins TRBV18 and TRBJ2-2; 14 nucleotides agree with TRBD2. This CDR3 has 19 residues. CDR1 KGHSH and CDR2 LQKENI come from the germline V gene. V lost 3 bases, J lost 1 base, and 7 bases stayed unmatched. This CDR3 is CASSPISGTSGRNTGELFF. The CDR3 DNA reads TGTGCCAGCTCACCCATTTCCGGGACTAGCGGGAGGAACACCGGGGAGCTGTTTTTT.

CDR3 nucleotide sequence: TGTGCCAGCAGCGGAGAGACCCAGTACTTC. As protein: CASSGETQYF. The chain has TRBV4-2 and TRBJ2-5; D is unresolved. V was clipped by 5 bases and J by 4 bases, with 2 bases between them. CDR3 length equals 10 residues. CDR1 is LGHNA, CDR2 YNFKEQ, per germline.

The rearrangement links TRBV6-1 to TRBJ2-5; D perhaps matches TRBD2 (6 bases). The CDR3 is made up of 14 amino acids. Between the trimmed V and J ends, which lost 6 bases and 5 bases, there was a span of 16 bases. Germline V gene data show CDR1 as MNHNS and CDR2 as SASEGT. The CDR3 is CASRKSAGYETQYF. The CDR3 coding sequence is TGTGCCAGCAGAAAATCAGCGGGTTATGAGACCCAGTACTTC.

This sequence joins TRBV12-5 and TRBJ2-5; no clear D. CDR1 is LGHNT, CDR2 FRNRAP, per germline. This CDR3 region has 15 residues. V was pared by 5 bases and J by 4 bases, with 17 bases between. CDR3 DNA sequence: TGTGCTAGTGGTCCCCGTTTAATGCGCCCAGAGACCCAGTACTTC. Translation gives CASGPRLMRPETQYF.

The J gene is TRBJ2-1, the V gene TRBV6-6; D assignment may be TRBD1 or TRBD2 (6 bases each). The CDR3 consists of 14 residues. V dropped 10 bases and J dropped 8 bases, with 21 bases sitting between them. CDR1 MNHNY and CDR2 SVGAGI come from the germline V gene (reference sequence). The CDR3 sequence is CATQGQGTFDEQFF. As DNA, the CDR3 is TGTGCCACCCAAGGGCAGGGGACTTTTGATGAGCAGTTCTTC.

The chain combines TRBV5-1 with TRBJ1-1; 8 bases agree with TRBD1. CDR1 SGHRS and CDR2 YFSETQ come from the germline V gene. The V segment lost 7 bases and the J segment 8 bases; nucleotides outside the gene matches: 4. The CDR3 loop spans 11 amino acids. The CDR3 reads CASGTGLEAFF. In DNA, the CDR3 is TGCGCCAGCGGGACAGGTTTGGAAGCTTTCTTT.

This sequence joins TRBV5-6 and TRBJ2-7; the match to TRBD1 covers 8 bases. CDR3 length equals 14 residues. Looked up from germline, CDR1 is SGHDT and CDR2 is YYEEEE. Trimming at V came to 2 bases and at J to 1 base, leaving 2 bases not matched to a gene. CDR3 sequence reads: CASSFQGASYEQYF. The DNA for the CDR3 is TGTGCCAGCAGCTTCCAGGGGGCTTCCTACGAGCAGTACTTC.

This chain connects TRBV6-4 to TRBJ2-1; D is unclear. V was clipped by 5 bases and J by 7 bases, with 6 bases between them. Germline V lookup: CDR1 MRHNA, CDR2 SNTAGT. This CDR3 spans 11 amino acids. CDR3 in amino acids: CASSLLNEQFF. Here the CDR3 DNA reads TGTGCCAGCAGTCTGCTGAATGAGCAGTTCTTC.

This clone was seen a single time. The V call is TRBV11-3, the J call TRBJ2-7; possible D gene TRBD2, 5 bases. Between the trimmed V and J ends, which lost 4 bases and 0 bases, there was a span of 19 bases. Germline-derived CDR1 and CDR2 are SGHNT and YENEEA. This CDR3 spans 17 amino acids. In nucleotides, the CDR3 is TGTGCCAGCAGCTCCCGGGTACTTGCGGGCGTCTCCTACGAGCAGTACTTC. Its translation is CASSSRVLAGVSYEQYF.

The chain uses TRBV7-9 and TRBJ2-3; 10 nucleotides match TRBD2. CDR1 SEHNR and CDR2 FQNEAQ come from the germline V gene (reference sequence). The CDR3 has 16 residues. Trimming at V came to 1 base and at J to 1 base, leaving 2 bases not matched to a gene. CDR3 bases: TGTGCCAGCAGCTTAGGACTAGCGGGCCGCACAGATACGCAGTATTTT. Translating it yields CASSLGLAGRTDTQYF.

For this clone: The same CDR3 can be traced to other DNA sequences in this sample. V is TRBV28 and J is TRBJ2-6; D possibly corresponds to TRBD1 (6 bases). Per the germline V gene, CDR1 is MDHEN and CDR2 is SYDVKM. Trimming removed 9 bases at V and 0 bases at J, with 12 bases between. The CDR3 runs 15 residues. Written as DNA, the CDR3 is TGTGCCAGTAGAACAGGGACCTCTGGGGCCAACGTCCTGACTTTC. Translating it yields CASRTGTSGANVLTF.

The chain couples TRBV29-1 to TRBJ1-2; no firm D call. Germline CDR1 is SQVTM and CDR2 is ANQGSEA. Trimming took off 6 bases at V and 2 bases at J, with 16 bases between the two ends. This CDR3 has 14 amino acids. CDR3 protein: CSVESGFSNYGYTF. The CDR3 region has the DNA TGCAGCGTCGAAAGTGGGTTTTCGAACTATGGCTACACCTTC.

The rearrangement joins TRBV5-5 to TRBJ2-1, with D tentatively TRBD1 (5 bases). This CDR3 comprises 14 residues. Germline V gene data show CDR1 as SGHKS and CDR2 as YYEKEE (reference sequence). V lost 1 base, J lost 1 base, and 6 bases lay in between. The chain's CDR3 is CASSLRGSYNEQFF. The CDR3 DNA follows: TGTGCCAGCAGCTTGAGGGGTTCCTACAATGAGCAGTTCTTC.

CDR3 bases: TGTGCCAGCAGCTTAGTGGTCCGGATGAACACTGAAGCTTTCTTT. It specifies CASSLVVRMNTEAFF. V and J are TRBV11-2 and TRBJ1-1, with D unclear. The CDR3 runs 15 residues. CDR1 is SGHAT, CDR2 FQNNGV, per germline. V lost 1 base, J lost 0 bases, and 9 bases lay in between. Full variable domain (outside the CDR3, taken from reference TRBV11-2 and TRBJ1-1): EAGVAQSPRYKIIEKRQSVAFWCNPISGHATLYWYQQILGQGPKLLIQFQNNGVVDDSQLPKDRFSAERLKGVDSTLKIQPAKLEDSAVYLCASSLVVRMNTEAFFGQGTRLTVV.

The rearrangement links TRBV7-7 to TRBJ2-7; 13 nucleotides agree with TRBD2. CDR3 length: 17 amino acids. V shed 4 bases, J shed 5 bases, and the junction held 11 bases outside the gene matches. The germline gives CDR1 SSHAT, CDR2 FNYEAQ (reference sequence). DNA of the CDR3: TGTGCCAGCAGCTGGGTGCGGACTAGCGGGAGATGTCACGAGCAGTACTTC. Residues: CASSWVRTSGRCHEQYF.

The CDR3, as DNA: TGTGCCAGCAGTTTAAGGGCAGGGGTGAACACTGAAGCTTTCTTT. Its protein product is CASSLRAGVNTEAFF. The V gene is TRBV28, the J gene TRBJ1-1, with D possibly being TRBD1 (6 bases). CDR1 is MDHEN, CDR2 SYDVKM, per germline. The CDR3 length is 15 residues. V lost 2 bases to trimming and J lost 0 bases, with 10 bases between them.

V usage is TRBV7-9 and J usage is TRBJ1-1; D remains unclear. V gave up 3 bases and J gave up 5 bases, with 16 bases separating them. Germline CDR1 reads SEHNR; CDR2 reads FQNEAQ (reference sequence). The CDR3 has 15 amino acids. This CDR3 reads CASSLQTPVGTEAFF. In DNA, the CDR3 is TGTGCCAGCAGCTTGCAAACACCCGTAGGTACTGAAGCTTTCTTT.

The chain has TRBV5-1 and TRBJ2-5; no firm D call. Germline-derived CDR1 and CDR2 are SGHRS and YFSETQ. Trimming cost V 5 bases and J 1 base, with 9 bases left between them. The CDR3 has 13 residues. The CDR3 DNA sequence: TGCGCCAGCAGGTCGGACCCCCAAGAGACCCAGTACTTC. It specifies CASRSDPQETQYF. The full variable domain, rest sourced from reference TRBV5-1 and TRBJ2-5, is KAGVTQTPRYLIKTRGQQVTLSCSPISGHRSVSWYQQTPGQGLQFLFEYFSETQRNKGNFPGRFSGRQFSNSRSEMNVSTLELGDSALYLCASRSDPQETQYFGPGTRLLVL.

The chain employs TRBV7-9 and TRBJ2-5, with 7 bases that match TRBD2. V lost 6 bases, J lost 5 bases, and 6 bases stayed unmatched. Germline loops: CDR1 SEHNR, CDR2 FQNEAQ (reference sequence). The CDR3 covers 13 residues. CDR3 DNA sequence: TGTGCCAGCAGTCTAGGCGGGAGTGAGACCCAGTACTTC. Translation: CASSLGGSETQYF. Together with reference TRBV7-9 and TRBJ2-5, the CDR3 gives the full variable domain: DTGVSQNPRHKITKRGQNVTFRCDPISEHNRLYWYRQTLGQGPEFLTYFQNEAQLEKSRLLSDRFSAERPKGSFSTLEIQRTEQGDSAMYLCASSLGGSETQYFGPGTRLLVL.

The chain uses TRBV11-1 and TRBJ2-2; no definite D call. CDR3 length equals 13 residues. Germline CDR1 SGHAT, CDR2 FQDESV (reference sequence). With 2 bases removed from V and 2 bases from J, the gap between germline ends came to 3 bases. CDR3 amino acids: CASSLLNTGELFF. CDR3 DNA sequence: TGTGCCAGCAGCTTACTTAACACCGGGGAGCTGTTTTTT. The entire variable domain, with the rest obtained from reference TRBV11-1 and TRBJ2-2, is as follows: EAEVAQSPRYKITEKSQAVAFWCDPISGHATLYWYRQILGQGPELLVQFQDESVVDDSQLPKDRFSAERLKGVDSTLKIQPAELGDSAMYLCASSLLNTGELFFGEGSRLTVL.

This sequence joins TRBV6-1 and TRBJ2-5; 10 nucleotides line up with TRBD2. The V segment lost 8 bases and the J segment 0 bases; nucleotides outside the gene matches: 9. CDR3 length: 16 residues. The V gene's germline CDR1 is MNHNS and CDR2 SASEGT. CDR3 coding DNA: TGTGCCAGCCGTGTAAGTAGCGGGAGGAACCAAGAGACCCAGTACTTC. It yields the protein CASRVSSGRNQETQYF.

This chain connects TRBV29-1 to TRBJ2-3, with D perhaps matching TRBD1 (6 bases). Germline lookup yields CDR1 SQVTM and CDR2 ANQGSEA. V was pared by 5 bases and J by 3 bases, with 15 bases between. This CDR3 has 14 residues. CDR3 residues: CSVSDQGITDTQYF. The CDR3 DNA follows: TGCAGCGTTTCCGACCAGGGGATAACAGATACGCAGTATTTT.

This chain connects TRBV7-9 to TRBJ2-2; TRBD1 agrees at 9 bases. Germline V lookup: CDR1 SEHNR, CDR2 FQNEAQ (reference sequence). The CDR3 consists of 15 residues. V lost 5 bases and J lost 11; bases outside the gene matches: 12. The CDR3 nucleotides read TGTGCCAGCAGCCAAACCGGGACAGGGAGACATGAGCTGTTTTTT. Translated, it gives CASSQTGTGRHELFF.